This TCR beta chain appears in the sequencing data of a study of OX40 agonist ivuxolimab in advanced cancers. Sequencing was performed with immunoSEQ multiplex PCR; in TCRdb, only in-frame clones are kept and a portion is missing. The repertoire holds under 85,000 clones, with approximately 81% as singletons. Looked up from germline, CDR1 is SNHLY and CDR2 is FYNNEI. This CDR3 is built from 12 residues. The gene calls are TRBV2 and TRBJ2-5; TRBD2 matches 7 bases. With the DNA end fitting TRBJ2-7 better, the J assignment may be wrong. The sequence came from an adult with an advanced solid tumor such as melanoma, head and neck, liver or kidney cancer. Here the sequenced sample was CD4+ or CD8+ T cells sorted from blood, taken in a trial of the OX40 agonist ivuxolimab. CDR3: CASSRGGAEQYF. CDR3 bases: TGTGCCAGCAGTCGGGGAGGGGCCGAGCAGTACTTC.